This T cell receptor (beta chain) was captured by sequencing in a study of identical twins. Study-wide results and caveats: These conclusions were based on statistical analysis (cross-sectional, not following the same donors). Insertions were reduced in abundant cord blood beta clonotypes but not in memory repertoires.

TCRdb called the 5' RACE reads again in MiXCR, with one record for every CDR3 protein. The sample records fewer than 250,000 distinct CDR3 sequences, 7.5% being singletons. As regards this clonotype: Its antigen is not identified.

The germline gives CDR1 SGHTA, CDR2 FQGNSA. V lost 2 bases and J lost 7; bases outside the gene matches: 3. The CDR3 extends over 15 amino acids. All donors were healthy, and all were Caucasian. Another study also made use of these data, one on yellow fever vaccine responses in identical twins.

Input material: memory (CD45RO+) T cells sorted from blood. The sequence derives from a woman younger than 35 in good health. V and J are TRBV7-2 and TRBJ2-3, with 13 positions matching TRBD2. CDR3 sequence reads: CASSLRGLAGNTQYF. CDR3 DNA: TGTGCCAGCAGCTTAAGGGGACTAGCGGGAAATACGCAGTATTTT.